This T cell receptor beta chain was identified during a study of T cells in Graves' hyperthyroidism and ophthalmopathy. Looking at the study overall: Blood was drawn when the patient was first diagnosed and still untreated. Notes on the study in general: It was a median about seven months before onset that the model predicted ophthalmopathy. Within blood appeared most thyroid clonotypes that had expanded above 0.001.

RNA transcripts were the template for amplifying TCR beta CDR3 regions. Primed by the HTBI set, a first-round RT-PCR was run on the TCR CDR3. One entry per CDR3 protein, called by TCRdb with MiXCR from the multiplex PCR reads. Of about 59,000 distinct CDR3 sequences in the sample, approximately 57% are singletons; the top ten hold more than 3%. The CDR3 length is 13 residues. Trimming stripped 4 bases from V and 4 bases from J, with 10 bases between. Germline CDR1 and CDR2: MGHRA and YSYEKL. This clonotype has at least ten counts. Its target is not known. This TCR derives from a woman between 55 and 75 years old with Graves' ophthalmopathy. The specimen was blood. The gene calls are TRBV4-1 and TRBJ2-5, with a tentative D call TRBD2 (5 bases). This CDR3 is CASSPLRGETQYF. The CDR3, as DNA: TGCGCCAGCAGCCCCCTTCGGGGAGAGACCCAGTACTTC.